A single sample gave rise to the 17 T cell receptor beta chains below, sequenced in a study of technical replicates of blood from several donors. Sequencing was performed with immunoSEQ multiplex PCR; in TCRdb, only in-frame clones are kept and a portion is missing. Here the sample spans tens of thousands of clones, 98% being singletons. Material: T cells isolated from PBMCs. These receptors were collected from a human donor in good health.

This clone has a single count. The CDR3 nucleotides read TGTGCCAGCAGCTGGGACAGAAAGTCAACTAATGAAAAACTGTTTTTT. This encodes CASSWDRKSTNEKLFF. The chain joins TRBV7-8 to TRBJ1-4; 7 bases line up with TRBD1. With 4 bases clipped from V and 0 bases from J, the junction kept 5 bases outside the gene matches. The CDR3 runs to 16 residues. Germline assignment: CDR1 SGHVS and CDR2 FQNEAQ.

The chain carries TRBV27 and TRBJ2-3, with no clear D. The germline V and J ends were trimmed by 5 bases and 1 base, with 7 bases remaining between them. Germline CDR1 and CDR2: MNHEY and SMNVEV (reference sequence). The CDR3 runs 13 residues. The CDR3 is CASSLPGTDTQYF. As DNA, the CDR3 is TGTGCCAGCAGTCTCCCGGGCACAGATACGCAGTATTTT.

Comment on this clone: It is unclear where the CDR3 begins or ends on the DNA, so no DNA is shown, and the CDR3 is as TCRdb lists it. The rearrangement uses TRBV9 and TRBJ1-1; no DNA check was done on the table's D call, TRBD1. The germline V gene encodes CDR1 SGDLS and CDR2 YYNGEE. The CDR3 adds up to 13 amino acids, both ends counted. The CDR3 protein is CASSVGQGASSFF.

The chain has TRBV6-7 and TRBJ2-2; no clear D. TRBV6-7 is an ORF for which the function is uncertain. The CDR3 covers 13 residues. V was cut by 8 bases and J by 8 bases, with 15 bases left in between. CDR3 sequence (DNA): TGTGCCAGCCCCGGGTCGTCCTTGGGGGAGCTGTTTTTT. The encoded protein is CASPGSSLGELFF.

The genes are TRBV20-1 and TRBJ2-3, with D hard to call. Trimming took off 6 bases at V and 2 bases at J, with 6 bases between the two ends. CDR1 is DFQATT and CDR2 is SNEGSKA in the germline V gene (reference sequence). CDR3 size: 11 residues. CDR3 nucleotides: TGCAGTGCCCTTCTCACAGATACGCAGTATTTT. Its protein is CSALLTDTQYF.

The chain employs TRBV27 and TRBJ1-1, with a tentative D call TRBD1 (5 bases). The CDR3 is 13 amino acids. Germline CDR1 and CDR2: MNHEY and SMNVEV (reference sequence). Trimming cost V 6 bases and J 5 bases, with 13 bases left between them. In DNA form, the CDR3 reads TGTGCCAGCAGCCTCAGGGAGGGAACTGAAGCTTTCTTT. Translating gives CASSLREGTEAFF.

The chain uses TRBV4-3 and TRBJ2-1, with 10 bases lining up with TRBD2. The CDR3 sequence is 18 residues long. CDR1 LGHNA and CDR2 YSLEER come from the germline V gene. With V trimmed by 0 bases and J by 4 bases, 9 bases remained unmatched. The CDR3 protein is CASSQDLLLAGPYNEQFF. The CDR3 DNA reads TGCGCCAGCAGCCAAGATCTCCTACTAGCGGGGCCTTACAATGAGCAGTTCTTC.

V is TRBV4-2 and J is TRBJ2-6, with D maybe TRBD1 (6 bases). V dropped 1 base and J dropped 2 bases, with 6 bases sitting between them. Germline lookup yields CDR1 LGHNA and CDR2 YNFKEQ. The CDR3 runs 15 residues. In DNA, the CDR3 is TGTGCCAGCAGCCAAGGACAGGCTGGGGCCAACGTCCTGACTTTC. Amino acids: CASSQGQAGANVLTF.

This clone is a singleton in its sample. The J gene is TRBJ2-1, the V gene TRBV10-3; 16 bases are shared with TRBD2. The CDR3 loop spans 19 amino acids. V was pared by 4 bases and J by 8 bases, with 14 bases of the junction left unmatched. The germline gives CDR1 ENHRY, CDR2 SYGVKD. DNA for the CDR3: TGTGCCATCAGTGGGGGGACTAGCGGGAGGGCCTATTCTCGGGATGAGCAGTTCTTC. It translates to CAISGGTSGRAYSRDEQFF.

V usage is TRBV6-5 and J usage is TRBJ2-1, with 7 nucleotides matching TRBD2. Trimming cost V 0 bases and J 8 bases; bases outside gene matches: 7. CDR1 and CDR2 (germline): MNHEY, SVGAGI. The CDR3 loop spans 15 amino acids. Written as DNA, the CDR3 is TGTGCCAGCAGTTACTCGGGGCGGGAGACTCATGAGCAGTTCTTC. Encoded protein: CASSYSGRETHEQFF.

The rearrangement uses TRBV27 and TRBJ1-4, with D perhaps matching TRBD1 (6 bases). V dropped 0 bases and J dropped 10 bases, with 12 bases sitting between them. The germline V gene has CDR1 MNHEY and CDR2 SMNVEV (reference sequence). There are 14 residues in the CDR3. CDR3 sequence: CASSLSGGKSKLFF. As DNA, the CDR3 is TGTGCCAGCAGTTTATCAGGGGGAAAATCAAAACTGTTTTTT.

The J gene is TRBJ2-1, the V gene TRBV19, with 8 bases fitting TRBD1. Looked up from germline, CDR1 is LNHDA and CDR2 is SQIVND (reference sequence). CDR3 size: 14 residues. Trimming cost V 5 bases and J 7 bases; bases outside gene matches: 7. CDR3 nucleotides: TGTGCCAGTAGTGCCGGACAGGGAGTTAATGAGCAGTTCTTC. Its translation is CASSAGQGVNEQFF.

The chain joins TRBV10-3 to TRBJ2-7; TRBD1 agrees at 9 bases. The J segment lost 6 bases and the V segment lost 6 bases, leaving 9 bases of the junction unmatched. CDR3 length: 14 residues. Germline lookup yields CDR1 ENHRY and CDR2 SYGVKD. CDR3 sequence: CAISAGTGSLEQYF. DNA for the CDR3: TGTGCCATCAGCGCCGGGACAGGGTCTCTCGAGCAGTACTTC.

The V call is TRBV29-1, the J call TRBJ1-2, with 7 positions matching TRBD1. Germline assignment: CDR1 SQVTM and CDR2 ANQGSEA. This CDR3 is built from 14 residues. The trim removed 4 bases at V and 0 bases at J, leaving 5 bases unmatched. The CDR3 bases are TGCAGCGTTGTGGGACAGATAGCTAACTATGGCTACACCTTC. Translated: CSVVGQIANYGYTF.

This clone appeared a single time. This sequence joins TRBV5-4 and TRBJ2-7; the match to TRBD2 covers 8 bases. The V gene end was trimmed by 4 bases and the J gene end by 2 bases; junction bases not matched to a gene: 17. The CDR3 covers 18 residues. Germline values: CDR1 SGHNT, CDR2 YYREEE (reference sequence). CDR3 protein: CASSARFAGGGKTYEQYF. The CDR3 region has the DNA TGTGCCAGCAGCGCACGGTTCGCGGGAGGCGGAAAGACCTACGAGCAGTACTTC.

The table lists this clone with a count of one. This chain links TRBV5-1 with TRBJ2-1; 15 positions agree with TRBD2. The CDR3 length is 18 residues. The junction had 3 bases not matched to a gene; V was cut back by 0 bases and J by 2 bases. Per the germline V gene, CDR1 is SGHRS and CDR2 is YFSETQ. The CDR3 nucleotides read TGCGCCAGCAGCTTGGTAGGACTAGCGGGAGGGCCCTACAATGAGCAGTTCTTC. This gives the protein CASSLVGLAGGPYNEQFF. The full variable domain, its missing parts supplied by reference TRBV5-1 and TRBJ2-1, is KAGVTQTPRYLIKTRGQQVTLSCSPISGHRSVSWYQQTPGQGLQFLFEYFSETQRNKGNFPGRFSGRQFSNSRSEMNVSTLELGDSALYLCASSLVGLAGGPYNEQFFGPGTRLTVL.

This chain uses TRBV9 with TRBJ2-7, with D tentatively TRBD2 (7 bases). The CDR3 contains 18 residues. The ends were cut back, 0 bases at V and 1 base at J, with 20 bases in the middle. CDR1 is SGDLS and CDR2 is YYNGEE in the germline V gene. The chain's CDR3 is CASSVEGGVRAGSYEQYF. The CDR3 DNA reads TGTGCCAGCAGCGTAGAGGGGGGGGTGAGAGCGGGTTCCTACGAGCAGTACTTC.